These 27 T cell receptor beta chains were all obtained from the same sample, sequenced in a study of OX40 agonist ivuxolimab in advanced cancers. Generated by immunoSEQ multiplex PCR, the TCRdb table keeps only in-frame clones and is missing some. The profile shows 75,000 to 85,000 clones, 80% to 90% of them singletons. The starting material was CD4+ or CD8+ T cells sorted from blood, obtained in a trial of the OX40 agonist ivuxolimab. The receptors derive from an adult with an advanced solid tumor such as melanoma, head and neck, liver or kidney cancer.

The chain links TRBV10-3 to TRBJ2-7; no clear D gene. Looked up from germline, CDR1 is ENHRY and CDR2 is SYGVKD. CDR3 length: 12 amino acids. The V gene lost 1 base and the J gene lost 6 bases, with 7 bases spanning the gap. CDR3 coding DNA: TGTGCCATCAGTGAGTTCAGTGTCGAGCAGTACTTC. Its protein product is CAISEFSVEQYF.

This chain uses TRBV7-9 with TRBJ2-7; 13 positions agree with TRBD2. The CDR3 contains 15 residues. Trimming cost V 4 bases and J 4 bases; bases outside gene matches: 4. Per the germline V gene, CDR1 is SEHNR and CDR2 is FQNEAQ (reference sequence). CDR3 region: CASSSTSGRVYEQYF. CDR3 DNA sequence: TGTGCCAGCAGCTCCACTAGCGGGAGGGTGTACGAGCAGTACTTC. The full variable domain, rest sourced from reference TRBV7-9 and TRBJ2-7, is DTGVSQNPRHKITKRGQNVTFRCDPISEHNRLYWYRQTLGQGPEFLTYFQNEAQLEKSRLLSDRFSAERPKGSFSTLEIQRTEQGDSAMYLCASSSTSGRVYEQYFGPGTRLTVT.

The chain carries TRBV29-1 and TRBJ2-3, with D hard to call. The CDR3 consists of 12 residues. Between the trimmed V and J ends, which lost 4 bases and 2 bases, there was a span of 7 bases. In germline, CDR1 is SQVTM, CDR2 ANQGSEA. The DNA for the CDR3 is TGCAGCGTTGTACAGAACACAGATACGCAGTATTTT. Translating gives CSVVQNTDTQYF.

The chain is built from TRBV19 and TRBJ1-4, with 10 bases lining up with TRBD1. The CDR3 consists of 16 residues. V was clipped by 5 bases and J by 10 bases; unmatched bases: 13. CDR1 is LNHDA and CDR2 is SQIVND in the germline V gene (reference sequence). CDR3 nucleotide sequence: TGTGCCAGTAGTCCTCGACGGGACAGGGGAGGCCGAAAACTGTTTTTT. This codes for CASSPRRDRGGRKLFF.

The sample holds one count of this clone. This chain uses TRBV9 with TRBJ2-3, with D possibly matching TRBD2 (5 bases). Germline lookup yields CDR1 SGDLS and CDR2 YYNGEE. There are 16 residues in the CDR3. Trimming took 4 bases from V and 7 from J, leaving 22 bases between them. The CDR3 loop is CASSPQALALGNTQYF. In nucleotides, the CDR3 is TGTGCCAGCAGCCCCCAAGCCCTCGCACTAGGGAATACGCAGTATTTT.

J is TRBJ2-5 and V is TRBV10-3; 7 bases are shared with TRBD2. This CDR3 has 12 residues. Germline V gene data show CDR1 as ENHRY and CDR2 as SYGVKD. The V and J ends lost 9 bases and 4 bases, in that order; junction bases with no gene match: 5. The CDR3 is CAMGSGGETQYF. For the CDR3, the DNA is TGTGCCATGGGTTCGGGGGGAGAGACCCAGTACTTC.

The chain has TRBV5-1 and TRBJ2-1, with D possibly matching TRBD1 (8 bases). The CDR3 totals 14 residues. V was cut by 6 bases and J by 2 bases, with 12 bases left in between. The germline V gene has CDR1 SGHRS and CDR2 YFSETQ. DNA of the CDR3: TGCGCCAGCACACAGGGGGGGACCTACAATGAGCAGTTCTTC. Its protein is CASTQGGTYNEQFF.

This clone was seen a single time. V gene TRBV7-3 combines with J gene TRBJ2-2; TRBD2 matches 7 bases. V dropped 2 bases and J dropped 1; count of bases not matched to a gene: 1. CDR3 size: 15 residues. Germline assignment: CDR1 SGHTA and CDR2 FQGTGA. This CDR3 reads CASSLASGNTGELFF. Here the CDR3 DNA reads TGTGCCAGCAGCTTAGCTAGCGGGAACACCGGGGAGCTGTTTTTT. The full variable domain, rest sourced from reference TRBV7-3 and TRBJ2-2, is GAGVSQTPSNKVTEKGKYVELRCDPISGHTALYWYRQSLGQGPEFLIYFQGTGAADDSGLPNDRFFAVRPEGSVSTLKIQRTERGDSAVYLCASSLASGNTGELFFGEGSRLTVL.

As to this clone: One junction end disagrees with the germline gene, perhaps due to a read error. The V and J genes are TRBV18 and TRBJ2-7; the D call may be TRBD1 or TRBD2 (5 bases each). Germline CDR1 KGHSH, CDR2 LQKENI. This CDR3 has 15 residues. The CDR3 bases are TGTGCCAGCTCACCACCGATGACGACCGGGACCGAGATCTGGTTC. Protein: CASSPPMTTGTEIWF. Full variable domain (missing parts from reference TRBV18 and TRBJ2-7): NAGVMQNPRHLVRRRGQEARLRCSPMKGHSHVYWYRQLPEEGLKFMVYLQKENIIDESGMPKERFSAEFPKEGPSILRIQQVVRGDSAAYFCASSPPMTTGTEIWFGPGTRLTVT.

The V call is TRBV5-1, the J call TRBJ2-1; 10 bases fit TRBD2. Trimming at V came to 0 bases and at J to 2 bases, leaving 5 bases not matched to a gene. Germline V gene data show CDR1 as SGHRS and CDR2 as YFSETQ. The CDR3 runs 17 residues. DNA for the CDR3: TGCGCCAGCAGCTTGGTCGCAAGCGGGAGGGCCTACAATGAGCAGTTCTTC. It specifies CASSLVASGRAYNEQFF.

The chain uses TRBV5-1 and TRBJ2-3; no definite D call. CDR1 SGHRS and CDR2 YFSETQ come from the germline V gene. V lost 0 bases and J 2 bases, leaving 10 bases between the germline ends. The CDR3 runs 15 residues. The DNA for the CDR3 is TGCGCCAGCAGCTTGGATGCCAAGAACACAGATACGCAGTATTTT. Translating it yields CASSLDAKNTDTQYF.

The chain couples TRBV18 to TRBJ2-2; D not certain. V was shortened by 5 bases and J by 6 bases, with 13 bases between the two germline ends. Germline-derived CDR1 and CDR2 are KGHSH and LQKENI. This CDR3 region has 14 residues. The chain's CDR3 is CASSSYSYSGELFF. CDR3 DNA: TGTGCCAGCTCATCCTACTCCTATTCCGGGGAGCTGTTTTTT.

The CDR3 nucleotides are TGTGCCAGCTCATCGCGACAGGGATGGTCCTACGAGCAGTACTTC. It codes for CASSSRQGWSYEQYF. V is TRBV18 and J is TRBJ2-7; 7 bases align to TRBD1. Trimming cost V 5 bases and J 1 base; bases outside gene matches: 8. Germline assignment: CDR1 KGHSH and CDR2 LQKENI. This CDR3 contains 15 residues. Variable domain in full (rest from reference TRBV18 and TRBJ2-7): NAGVMQNPRHLVRRRGQEARLRCSPMKGHSHVYWYRQLPEEGLKFMVYLQKENIIDESGMPKERFSAEFPKEGPSILRIQQVVRGDSAAYFCASSSRQGWSYEQYFGPGTRLTVT.

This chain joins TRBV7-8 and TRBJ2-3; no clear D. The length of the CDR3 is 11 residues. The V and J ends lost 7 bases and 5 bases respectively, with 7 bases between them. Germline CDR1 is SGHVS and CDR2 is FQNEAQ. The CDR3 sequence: CASTYKDTQYF. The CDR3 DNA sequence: TGTGCCAGCACCTACAAAGATACGCAGTATTTT. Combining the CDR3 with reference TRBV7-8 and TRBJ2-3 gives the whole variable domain GAGVSQSPRYKVAKRGQDVALRCDPISGHVSLFWYQQALGQGPEFLTYFQNEAQLDKSGLPSDRFFAERPEGSVSTLKIQRTQQEDSAVYLCASTYKDTQYFGPGTRLTVL.

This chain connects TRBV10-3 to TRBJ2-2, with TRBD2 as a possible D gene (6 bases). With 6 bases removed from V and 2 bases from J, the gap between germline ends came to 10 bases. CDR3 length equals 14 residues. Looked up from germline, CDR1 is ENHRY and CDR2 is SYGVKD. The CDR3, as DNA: TGTGCCATCAGGGAGCGGGCCAACACCGGGGAGCTGTTTTTT. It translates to CAIRERANTGELFF.

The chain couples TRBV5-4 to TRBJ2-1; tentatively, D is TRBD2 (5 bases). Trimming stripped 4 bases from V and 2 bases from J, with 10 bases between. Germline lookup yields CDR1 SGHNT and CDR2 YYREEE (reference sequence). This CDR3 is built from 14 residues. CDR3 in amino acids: CASSGLAAYNEQFF. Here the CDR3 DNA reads TGTGCCAGCAGCGGTCTAGCAGCCTACAATGAGCAGTTCTTC.

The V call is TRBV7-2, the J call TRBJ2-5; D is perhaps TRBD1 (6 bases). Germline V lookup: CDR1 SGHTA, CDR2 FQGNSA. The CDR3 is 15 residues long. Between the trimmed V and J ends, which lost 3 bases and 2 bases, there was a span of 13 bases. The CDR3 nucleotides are TGTGCCAGCAGCTTGGACAGTCTTAAACAAGAGACCCAGTACTTC. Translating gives CASSLDSLKQETQYF.

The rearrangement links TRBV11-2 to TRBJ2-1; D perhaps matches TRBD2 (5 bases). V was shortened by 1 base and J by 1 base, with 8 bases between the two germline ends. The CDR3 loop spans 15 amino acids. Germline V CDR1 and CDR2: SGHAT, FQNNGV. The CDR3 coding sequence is TGTGCCAGCAGCTTAGGTCTAGCTTCCTACAATGAGCAGTTCTTC. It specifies CASSLGLASYNEQFF.

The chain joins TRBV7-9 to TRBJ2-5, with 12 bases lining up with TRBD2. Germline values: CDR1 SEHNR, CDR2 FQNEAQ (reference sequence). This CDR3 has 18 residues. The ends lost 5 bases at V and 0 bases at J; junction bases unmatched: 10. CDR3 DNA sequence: TGTGCCAGCAGCACAAGACTAGCGGGAGTTAAGTACCAAGAGACCCAGTACTTC. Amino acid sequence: CASSTRLAGVKYQETQYF. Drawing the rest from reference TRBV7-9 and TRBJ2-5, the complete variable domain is DTGVSQNPRHKITKRGQNVTFRCDPISEHNRLYWYRQTLGQGPEFLTYFQNEAQLEKSRLLSDRFSAERPKGSFSTLEIQRTEQGDSAMYLCASSTRLAGVKYQETQYFGPGTRLLVL.

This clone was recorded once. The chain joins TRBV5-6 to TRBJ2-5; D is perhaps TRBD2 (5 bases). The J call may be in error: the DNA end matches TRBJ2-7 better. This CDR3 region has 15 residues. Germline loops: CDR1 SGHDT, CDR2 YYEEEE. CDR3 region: CASSFRRVLTYEQYF. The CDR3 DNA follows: TGTGCCAGCAGCTTTAGGCGGGTTCTTACCTACGAGCAGTACTTC.

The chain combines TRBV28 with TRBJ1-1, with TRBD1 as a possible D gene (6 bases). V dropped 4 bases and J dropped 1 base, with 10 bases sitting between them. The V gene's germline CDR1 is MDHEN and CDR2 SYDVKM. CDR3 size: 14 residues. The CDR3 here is CASSSDRPNTEAFF. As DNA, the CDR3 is TGTGCCAGCAGTTCTGACAGGCCGAACACTGAAGCTTTCTTT.

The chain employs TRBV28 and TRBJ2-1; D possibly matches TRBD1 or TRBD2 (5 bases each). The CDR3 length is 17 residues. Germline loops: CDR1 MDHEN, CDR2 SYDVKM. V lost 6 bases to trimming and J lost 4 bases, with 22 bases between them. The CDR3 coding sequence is TGTGCCAGCAGAAACGAAGGGACCCTACCGAATTACAATGAGCAGTTCTTC. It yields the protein CASRNEGTLPNYNEQFF.

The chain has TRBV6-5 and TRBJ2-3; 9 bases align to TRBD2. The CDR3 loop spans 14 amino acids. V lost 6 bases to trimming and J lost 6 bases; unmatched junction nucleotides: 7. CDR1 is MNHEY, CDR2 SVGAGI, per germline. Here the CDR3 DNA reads TGTGCCAGCAGGGCCGGGACTAGCTTGGATACGCAGTATTTT. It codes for CASRAGTSLDTQYF.

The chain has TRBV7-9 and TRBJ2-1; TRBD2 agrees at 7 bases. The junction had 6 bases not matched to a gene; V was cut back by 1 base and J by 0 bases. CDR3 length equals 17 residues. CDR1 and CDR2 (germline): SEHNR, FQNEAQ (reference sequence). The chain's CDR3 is CASSLGGGWGSYNEQFF. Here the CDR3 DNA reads TGTGCCAGCAGCTTAGGGGGAGGGTGGGGCTCCTACAATGAGCAGTTCTTC. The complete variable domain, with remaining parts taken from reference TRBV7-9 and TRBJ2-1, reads DTGVSQNPRHKITKRGQNVTFRCDPISEHNRLYWYRQTLGQGPEFLTYFQNEAQLEKSRLLSDRFSAERPKGSFSTLEIQRTEQGDSAMYLCASSLGGGWGSYNEQFFGPGTRLTVL.

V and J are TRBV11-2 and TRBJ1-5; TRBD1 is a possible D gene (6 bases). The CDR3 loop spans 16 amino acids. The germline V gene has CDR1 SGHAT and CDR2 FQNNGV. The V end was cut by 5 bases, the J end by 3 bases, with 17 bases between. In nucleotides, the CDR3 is TGTGCCAGCAGCGACCGGAGAGGGGGGGCCAATCAGCCCCAGCATTTT. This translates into CASSDRRGGANQPQHF.

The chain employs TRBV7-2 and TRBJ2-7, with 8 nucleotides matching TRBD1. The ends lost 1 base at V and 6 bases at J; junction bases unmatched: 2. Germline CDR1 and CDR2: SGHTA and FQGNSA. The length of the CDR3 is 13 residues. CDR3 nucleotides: TGTGCCAGCAGCTTAGGGACAGGGTTCGAGCAGTACTTC. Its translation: CASSLGTGFEQYF.

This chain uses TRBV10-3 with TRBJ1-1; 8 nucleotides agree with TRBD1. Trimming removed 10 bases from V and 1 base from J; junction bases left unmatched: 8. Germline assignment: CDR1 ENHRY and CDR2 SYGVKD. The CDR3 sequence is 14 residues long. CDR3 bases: TGTGCCACCGGAGACAGGGGAAAGAACACTGAAGCTTTCTTT. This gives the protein CATGDRGKNTEAFF.